This T cell receptor (beta chain) stems from a study of cytomegalovirus exposure and HLA in healthy donors. Study observations and caveats: Reports indicate that TCR beta sequences accurately predicted the HLA-A and HLA-B alleles of most subjects. Whilst most TCR sequences proved rare, a subset of public TCRs occurred across many donors. For TCR beta chains, V- and J-gene trimming was later linked to a missense DCLRE1C variant.

Use of 60 Vbeta and 13 Jbeta primers characterized the PCR. Sequencing used immunoSEQ multiplex PCR; TCRdb keeps in-frame clones, though not all of them. The sample includes 150,000 to 200,000 clones, over 70% of them seen just once. The count of this clone is one. As yet, its antigen is unknown. Per the germline V gene, CDR1 is KGHSH and CDR2 is LQKENI. The CDR3 extends over 13 amino acids. V shed 6 bases and J 3 bases; nucleotides not matched to a gene: 1. This chain joins TRBV18 and TRBJ2-5; 10 nucleotides agree with TRBD2. This receptor was obtained from a man aged 45-60 years in good health and CMV-seropositive. Input material: PBMCs. In nucleotides, the CDR3 is TGTGCCAGCTCCGGGACTAGCGAAGAGACCCAGTACTTC. Translated, it gives CASSGTSEETQYF.